Here is one TCR beta chain with its context. Antigen: not known. Germline CDR1 is SGDLS and CDR2 is YYNGEE. Trimming cost V 3 bases and J 6 bases, with 9 bases left between them. The CDR3 contains 12 residues. The entry originates in a study of T cells after posttransplantation cyclophosphamide. Findings of the study overall: Recipient CMV seropositivity and CMV reactivation strongly tracked TRB clonality. Blood and skin or GI T cell repertoires showed limited TRB overlap.

Measured with immunoSEQ multiplex PCR; TCRdb has only the in-frame clones, and not every one. The sample carries just over 65,000 clones, roughly 95% recorded once. The rearrangement links TRBV9 to TRBJ1-2; no clear D. This TCR came from a woman in her 30s in good health and a related stem cell transplant donor. The sample was PBMCs. CDR3 DNA sequence: TGTGCCAGCAGCGCCGGGGTTCATGGCTACACCTTC. The encoded protein is CASSAGVHGYTF.